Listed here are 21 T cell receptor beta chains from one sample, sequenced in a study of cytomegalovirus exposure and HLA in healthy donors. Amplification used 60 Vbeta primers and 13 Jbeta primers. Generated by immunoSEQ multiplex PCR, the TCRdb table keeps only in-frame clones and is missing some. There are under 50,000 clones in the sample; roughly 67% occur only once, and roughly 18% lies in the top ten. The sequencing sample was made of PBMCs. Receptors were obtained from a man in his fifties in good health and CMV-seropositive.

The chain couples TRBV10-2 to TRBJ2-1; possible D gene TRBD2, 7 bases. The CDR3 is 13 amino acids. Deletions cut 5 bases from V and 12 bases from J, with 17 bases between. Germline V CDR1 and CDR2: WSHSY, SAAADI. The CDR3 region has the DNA TGCGCCAGCAGTCTAGGGGGGGCCGTTCCGCAGTTCTTC. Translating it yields CASSLGGAVPQFF.

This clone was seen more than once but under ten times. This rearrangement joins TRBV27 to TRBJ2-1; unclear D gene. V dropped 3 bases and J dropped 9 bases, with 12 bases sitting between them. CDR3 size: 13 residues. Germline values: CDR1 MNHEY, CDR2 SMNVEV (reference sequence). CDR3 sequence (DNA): TGTGCCAGCAGTTTTTTGGGTGCGGCTGAGCAGTTCTTC. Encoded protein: CASSFLGAAEQFF.

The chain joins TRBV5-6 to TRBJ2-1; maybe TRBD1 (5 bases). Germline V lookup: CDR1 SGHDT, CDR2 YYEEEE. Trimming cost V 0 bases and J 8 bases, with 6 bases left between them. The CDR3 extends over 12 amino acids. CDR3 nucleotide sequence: TGTGCCAGCAGCTTGGTCAGGGATGAGCAGTTCTTC. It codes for CASSLVRDEQFF.

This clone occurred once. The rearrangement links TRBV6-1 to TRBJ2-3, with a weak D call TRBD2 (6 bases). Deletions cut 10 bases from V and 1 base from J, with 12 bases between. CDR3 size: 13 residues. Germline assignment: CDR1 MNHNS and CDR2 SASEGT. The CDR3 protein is CATSGSGTDTQYF. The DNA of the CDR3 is TGTGCCACCAGCGGGTCTGGCACAGATACGCAGTATTTT.

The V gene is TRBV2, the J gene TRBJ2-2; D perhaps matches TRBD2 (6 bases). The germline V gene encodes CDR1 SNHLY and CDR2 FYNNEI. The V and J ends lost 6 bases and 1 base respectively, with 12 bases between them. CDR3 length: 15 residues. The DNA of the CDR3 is TGTGCCAGCAGGAAAGGTAGCGGGAACACCGGGGAGCTGTTTTTT. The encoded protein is CASRKGSGNTGELFF.

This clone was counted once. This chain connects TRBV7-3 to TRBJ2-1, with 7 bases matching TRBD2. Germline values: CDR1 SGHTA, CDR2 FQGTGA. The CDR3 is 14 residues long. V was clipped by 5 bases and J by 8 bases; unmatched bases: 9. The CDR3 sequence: CASSPERGWHEQFF. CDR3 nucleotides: TGTGCCAGCAGCCCAGAGCGGGGATGGCATGAGCAGTTCTTC.

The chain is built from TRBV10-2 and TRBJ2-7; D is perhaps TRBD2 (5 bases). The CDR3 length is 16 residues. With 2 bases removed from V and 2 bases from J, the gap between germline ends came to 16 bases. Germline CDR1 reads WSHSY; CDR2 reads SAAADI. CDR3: CASSETGVVQPYEQYF. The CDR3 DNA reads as TGCGCCAGCAGTGAGACCGGGGTCGTTCAACCCTACGAGCAGTACTTC.

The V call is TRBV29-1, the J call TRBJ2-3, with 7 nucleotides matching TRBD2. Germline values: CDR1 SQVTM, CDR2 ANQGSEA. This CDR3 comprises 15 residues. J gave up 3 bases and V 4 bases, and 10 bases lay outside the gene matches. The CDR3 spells CSVAGGGVVTDTQYF. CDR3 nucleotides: TGCAGCGTTGCGGGGGGTGGGGTGGTAACAGATACGCAGTATTTT.

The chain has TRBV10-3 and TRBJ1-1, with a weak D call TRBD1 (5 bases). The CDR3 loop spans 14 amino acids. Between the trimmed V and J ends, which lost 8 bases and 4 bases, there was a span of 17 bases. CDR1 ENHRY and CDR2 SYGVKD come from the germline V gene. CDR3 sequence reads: CAISLDSSLTEAFF. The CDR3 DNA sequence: TGTGCCATCTCCCTAGACAGTTCCCTCACTGAAGCTTTCTTT.

CDR3 nucleotide sequence: TGTGCCAGCAGCCAGGGGCCCCAAGAGACCCAGTACTTC. Translating gives CASSQGPQETQYF. The J gene is TRBJ2-5, the V gene TRBV7-9; D may be TRBD1 (6 bases). Per germline, CDR1 SEHNR and CDR2 FQNEAQ (reference sequence). The CDR3 loop spans 13 amino acids. Trimming left V 5 bases short and J 1 base short, with 8 bases between.

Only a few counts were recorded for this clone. The CDR3 DNA follows: TGTGCCAGCAGCGTAGGGGGGAGGGACACTGAAGCTTTCTTT. It codes for CASSVGGRDTEAFF. The chain uses TRBV9 and TRBJ1-1; D is perhaps TRBD1 (5 bases). Trimming pared 0 bases from V and 3 bases from J, leaving 9 bases between. This CDR3 region has 14 residues. Germline CDR1 is SGDLS and CDR2 is YYNGEE.

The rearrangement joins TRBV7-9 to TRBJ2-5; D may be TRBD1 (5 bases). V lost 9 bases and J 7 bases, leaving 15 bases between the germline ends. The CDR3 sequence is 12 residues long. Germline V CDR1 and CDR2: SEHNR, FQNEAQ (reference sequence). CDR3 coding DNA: TGTGCCAGTCAGGTCAGGGAAGGGACCCAGTACTTC. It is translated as CASQVREGTQYF.

Here the CDR3 reads CASSPGGAGGYTF. The CDR3 nucleotides are TGTGCCAGCAGTCCGGGAGGGGCAGGGGGCTACACCTTC. This chain uses TRBV6-1 with TRBJ1-2, with D tentatively TRBD1 (5 bases). Per the germline V gene, CDR1 is MNHNS and CDR2 is SASEGT. Between the trimmed V and J ends, which lost 5 bases and 8 bases, there was a span of 15 bases. The CDR3 extends over 13 amino acids.

Here the CDR3 reads CAISGGTEGKLGYTF. In DNA, the CDR3 is TGTGCCATCAGCGGAGGGACAGAAGGGAAGCTTGGCTACACCTTC. This chain joins TRBV10-3 and TRBJ1-2, with 7 bases identical to TRBD1. In germline, CDR1 is ENHRY, CDR2 SYGVKD. CDR3 length: 15 residues. The ends lost 6 bases at V and 7 bases at J; junction bases unmatched: 14.

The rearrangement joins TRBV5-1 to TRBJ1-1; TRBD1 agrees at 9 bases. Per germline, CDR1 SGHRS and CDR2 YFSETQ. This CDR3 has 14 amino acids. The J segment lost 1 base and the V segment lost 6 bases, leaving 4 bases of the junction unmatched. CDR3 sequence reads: CASTPGQGNTEAFF. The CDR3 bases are TGCGCCAGCACTCCGGGACAGGGGAACACTGAAGCTTTCTTT.

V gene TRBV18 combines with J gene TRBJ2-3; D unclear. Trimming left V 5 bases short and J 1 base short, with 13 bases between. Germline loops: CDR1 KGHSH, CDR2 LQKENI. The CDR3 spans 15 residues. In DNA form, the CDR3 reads TGTGCCAGCTCAGACGCCATGGGCCGCACAGATACGCAGTATTTT. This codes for CASSDAMGRTDTQYF.

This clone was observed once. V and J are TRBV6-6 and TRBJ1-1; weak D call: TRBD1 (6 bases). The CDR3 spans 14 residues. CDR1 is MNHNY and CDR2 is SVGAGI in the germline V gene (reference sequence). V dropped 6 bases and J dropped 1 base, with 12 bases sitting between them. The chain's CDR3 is CASRLGQRNTEAFF. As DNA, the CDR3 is TGTGCCAGCAGACTTGGACAGAGGAACACTGAAGCTTTCTTT.

This chain's CDR3 is CAIRQAMNTEAFF. CDR3 in DNA: TGTGCCATCCGTCAGGCAATGAACACTGAAGCTTTCTTT. The chain uses TRBV10-3 and TRBJ1-1; the D is unclear. The germline V gene encodes CDR1 ENHRY and CDR2 SYGVKD. This CDR3 is built from 13 residues. V dropped 8 bases and J dropped 0 bases, with 10 bases sitting between them.

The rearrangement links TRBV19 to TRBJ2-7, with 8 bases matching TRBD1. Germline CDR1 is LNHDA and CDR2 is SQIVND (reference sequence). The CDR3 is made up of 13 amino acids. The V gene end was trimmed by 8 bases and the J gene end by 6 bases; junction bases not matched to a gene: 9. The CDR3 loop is CASRRTGRFEQYF. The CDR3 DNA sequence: TGTGCCAGTCGGAGGACAGGGAGATTCGAGCAGTACTTC.

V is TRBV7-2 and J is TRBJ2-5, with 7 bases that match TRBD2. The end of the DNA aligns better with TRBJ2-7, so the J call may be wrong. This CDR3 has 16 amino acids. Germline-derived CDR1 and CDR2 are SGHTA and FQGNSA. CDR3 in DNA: TGTGCCAGCAGCTTAGAGGGCGGGGACTACCCCTACGAGCAGTACTTC. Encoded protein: CASSLEGGDYPYEQYF.

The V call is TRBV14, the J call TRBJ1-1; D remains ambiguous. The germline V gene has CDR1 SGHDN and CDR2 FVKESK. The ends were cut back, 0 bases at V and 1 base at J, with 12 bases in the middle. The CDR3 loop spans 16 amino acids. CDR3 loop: CASSQDLRGPNTEAFF. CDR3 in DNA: TGTGCCAGCAGCCAAGATCTGAGAGGGCCGAACACTGAAGCTTTCTTT.